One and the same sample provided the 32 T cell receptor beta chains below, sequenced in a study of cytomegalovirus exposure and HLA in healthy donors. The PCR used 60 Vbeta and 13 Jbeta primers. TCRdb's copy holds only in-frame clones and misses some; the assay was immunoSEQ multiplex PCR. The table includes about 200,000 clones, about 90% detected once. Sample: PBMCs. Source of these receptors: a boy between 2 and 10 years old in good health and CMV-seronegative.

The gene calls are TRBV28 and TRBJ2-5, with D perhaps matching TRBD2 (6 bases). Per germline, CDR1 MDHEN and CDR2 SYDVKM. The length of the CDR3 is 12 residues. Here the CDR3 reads CALGGRGETQYF. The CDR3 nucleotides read TGTGCGTTAGGAGGGAGAGGAGAGACCCAGTACTTC.

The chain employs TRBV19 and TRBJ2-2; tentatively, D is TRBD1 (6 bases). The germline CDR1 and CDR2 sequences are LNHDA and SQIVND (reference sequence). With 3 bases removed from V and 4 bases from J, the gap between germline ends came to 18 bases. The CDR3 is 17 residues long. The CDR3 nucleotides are TGTGCCAGTAGTATTTACCTAGGACAGAGAATCACCGGGGAGCTGTTTTTT. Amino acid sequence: CASSIYLGQRITGELFF.

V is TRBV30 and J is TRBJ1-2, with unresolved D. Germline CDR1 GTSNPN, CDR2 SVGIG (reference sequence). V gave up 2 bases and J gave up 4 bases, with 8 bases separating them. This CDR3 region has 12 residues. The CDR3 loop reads CAWSRDSYGYTF. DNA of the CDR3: TGTGCCTGGAGTCGGGATAGCTATGGCTACACCTTC.

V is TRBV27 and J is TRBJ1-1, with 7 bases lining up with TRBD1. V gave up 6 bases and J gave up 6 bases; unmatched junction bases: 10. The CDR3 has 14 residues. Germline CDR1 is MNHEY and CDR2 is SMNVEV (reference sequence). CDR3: CASSPLDRVAEAFF. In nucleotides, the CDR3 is TGTGCCAGCAGCCCTCTTGACAGGGTGGCTGAAGCTTTCTTT.

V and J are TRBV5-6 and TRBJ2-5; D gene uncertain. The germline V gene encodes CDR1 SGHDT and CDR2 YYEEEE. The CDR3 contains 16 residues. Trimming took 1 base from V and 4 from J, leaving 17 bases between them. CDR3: CASSLKLLRSGETQYF. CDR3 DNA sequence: TGTGCCAGCAGCTTGAAGCTCTTGCGTTCTGGAGAGACCCAGTACTTC.

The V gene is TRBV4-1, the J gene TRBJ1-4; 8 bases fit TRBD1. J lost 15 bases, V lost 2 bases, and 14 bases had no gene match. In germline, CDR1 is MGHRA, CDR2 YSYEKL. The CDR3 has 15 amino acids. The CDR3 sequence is CASSQLTGVNENLFF. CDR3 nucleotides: TGCGCCAGCAGCCAACTGACAGGGGTTAATGAAAATTTGTTTTTT.

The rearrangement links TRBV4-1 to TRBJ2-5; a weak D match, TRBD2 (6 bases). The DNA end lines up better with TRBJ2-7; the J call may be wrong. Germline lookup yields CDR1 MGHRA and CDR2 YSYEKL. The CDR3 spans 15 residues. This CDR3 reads CASSRGEAFSYEQYF. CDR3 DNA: TGCGCCAGCAGCCGCGGGGAGGCTTTCTCCTACGAGCAGTACTTC.

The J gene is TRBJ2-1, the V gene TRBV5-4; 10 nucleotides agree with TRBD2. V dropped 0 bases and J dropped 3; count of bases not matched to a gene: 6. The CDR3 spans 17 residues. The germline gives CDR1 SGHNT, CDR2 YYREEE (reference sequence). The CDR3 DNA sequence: TGTGCCAGCAGCTTGGGGGCTAGCGGGAGTAACTACAATGAGCAGTTCTTC. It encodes CASSLGASGSNYNEQFF.

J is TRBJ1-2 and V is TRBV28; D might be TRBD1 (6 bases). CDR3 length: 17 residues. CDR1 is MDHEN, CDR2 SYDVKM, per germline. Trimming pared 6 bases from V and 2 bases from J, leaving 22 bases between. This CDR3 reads CASSPSLQGLGNYGYTF. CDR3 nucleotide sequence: TGTGCCAGCAGCCCAAGCCTACAGGGATTGGGGAACTATGGCTACACCTTC.

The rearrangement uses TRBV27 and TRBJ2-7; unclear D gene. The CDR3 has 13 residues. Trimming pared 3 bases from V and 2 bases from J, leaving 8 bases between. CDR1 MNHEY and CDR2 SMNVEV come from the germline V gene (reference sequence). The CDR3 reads CASSFRQAYEQYF. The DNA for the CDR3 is TGTGCCAGCAGTTTTCGGCAGGCCTACGAGCAGTACTTC.

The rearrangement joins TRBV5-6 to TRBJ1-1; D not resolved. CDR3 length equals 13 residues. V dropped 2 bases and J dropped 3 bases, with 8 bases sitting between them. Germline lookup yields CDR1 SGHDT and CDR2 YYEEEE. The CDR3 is CASSFTVDTEAFF. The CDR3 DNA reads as TGTGCCAGCAGCTTCACGGTGGACACTGAAGCTTTCTTT.

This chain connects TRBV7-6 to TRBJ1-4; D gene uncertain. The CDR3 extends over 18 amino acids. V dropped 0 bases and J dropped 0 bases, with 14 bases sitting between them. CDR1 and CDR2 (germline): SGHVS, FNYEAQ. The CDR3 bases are TGTGCCAGCAGCTTAGCGGGCCCAGTGCATGCAACTAATGAAAAACTGTTTTTT. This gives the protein CASSLAGPVHATNEKLFF.

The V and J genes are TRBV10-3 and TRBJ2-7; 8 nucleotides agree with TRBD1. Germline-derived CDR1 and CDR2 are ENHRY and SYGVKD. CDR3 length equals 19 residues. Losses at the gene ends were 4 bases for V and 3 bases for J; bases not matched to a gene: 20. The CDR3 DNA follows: TGTGCCATCAGTGTATCGGAGCGGCAGGGGGCTTTACCCAGCTACGAGCAGTACTTC. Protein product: CAISVSERQGALPSYEQYF.

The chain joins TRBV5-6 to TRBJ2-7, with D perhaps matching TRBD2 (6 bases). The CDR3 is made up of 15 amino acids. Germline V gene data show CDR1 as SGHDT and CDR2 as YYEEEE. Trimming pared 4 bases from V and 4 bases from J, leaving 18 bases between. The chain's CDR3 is CASSVGGVGAYEQYF. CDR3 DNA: TGTGCCAGCAGCGTCGGAGGGGTAGGGGCTTACGAGCAGTACTTC.

In DNA, the CDR3 is TGTGCCAGCAGTTCCCCCGGCGGAGTAAGACCCTACGAGCAGTACTTC. Translating it yields CASSSPGGVRPYEQYF. The rearrangement uses TRBV28 and TRBJ2-7; no clear D gene. The CDR3 extends over 16 amino acids. Germline V gene data show CDR1 as MDHEN and CDR2 as SYDVKM. V was cut by 4 bases and J by 2 bases, with 18 bases left in between. The entire variable domain, with the rest obtained from reference TRBV28 and TRBJ2-7, is as follows: DVKVTQSSRYLVKRTGEKVFLECVQDMDHENMFWYRQDPGLGLRLIYFSYDVKMKEKGDIPEGYSVSREKKERFSLILESASTNQTSMYLCASSSPGGVRPYEQYFGPGTRLTVT.

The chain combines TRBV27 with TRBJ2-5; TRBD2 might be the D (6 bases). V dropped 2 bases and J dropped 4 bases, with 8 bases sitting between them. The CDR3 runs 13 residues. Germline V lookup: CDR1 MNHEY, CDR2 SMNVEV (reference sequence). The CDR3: CASSLRGRETQYF. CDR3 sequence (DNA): TGTGCCAGCAGTTTACGGGGGAGAGAGACCCAGTACTTC.

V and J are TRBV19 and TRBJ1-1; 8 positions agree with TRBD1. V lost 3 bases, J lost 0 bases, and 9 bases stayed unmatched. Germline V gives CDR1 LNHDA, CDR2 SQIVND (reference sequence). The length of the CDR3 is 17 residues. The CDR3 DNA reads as TGTGCCAGTAGTATCGGGAGGACAGGGCCAATGAACACTGAAGCTTTCTTT. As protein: CASSIGRTGPMNTEAFF.

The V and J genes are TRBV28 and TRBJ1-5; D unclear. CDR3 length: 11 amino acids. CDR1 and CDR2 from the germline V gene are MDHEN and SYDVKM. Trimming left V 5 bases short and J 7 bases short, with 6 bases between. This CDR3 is CASSVRQPQHF. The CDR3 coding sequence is TGTGCCAGCAGTGTGCGGCAGCCCCAGCATTTT.

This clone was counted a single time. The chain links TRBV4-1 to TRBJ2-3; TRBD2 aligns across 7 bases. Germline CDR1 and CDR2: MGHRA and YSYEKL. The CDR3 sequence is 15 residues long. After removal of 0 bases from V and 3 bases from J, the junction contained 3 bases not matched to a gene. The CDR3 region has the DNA TGCGCCAGCAGCCAAGATGGGGGGGGGACAGATACGCAGTATTTT. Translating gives CASSQDGGGTDTQYF.

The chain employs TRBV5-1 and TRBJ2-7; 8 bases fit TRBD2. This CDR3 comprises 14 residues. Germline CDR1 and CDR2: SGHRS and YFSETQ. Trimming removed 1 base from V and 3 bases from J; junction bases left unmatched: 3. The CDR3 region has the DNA TGCGCCAGCAGCTTGCGGGGGGGCCTCTACGAGCAGTACTTC. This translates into CASSLRGGLYEQYF. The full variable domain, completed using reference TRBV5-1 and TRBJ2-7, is KAGVTQTPRYLIKTRGQQVTLSCSPISGHRSVSWYQQTPGQGLQFLFEYFSETQRNKGNFPGRFSGRQFSNSRSEMNVSTLELGDSALYLCASSLRGGLYEQYFGPGTRLTVT.

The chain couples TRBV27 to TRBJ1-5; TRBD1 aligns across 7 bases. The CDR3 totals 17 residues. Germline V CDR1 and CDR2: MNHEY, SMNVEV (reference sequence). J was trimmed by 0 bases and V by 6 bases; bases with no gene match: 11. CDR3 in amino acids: CASRSGQSHYSNQPQHF. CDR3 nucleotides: TGTGCCAGCAGATCGGGACAGAGCCACTATAGCAATCAGCCCCAGCATTTT.

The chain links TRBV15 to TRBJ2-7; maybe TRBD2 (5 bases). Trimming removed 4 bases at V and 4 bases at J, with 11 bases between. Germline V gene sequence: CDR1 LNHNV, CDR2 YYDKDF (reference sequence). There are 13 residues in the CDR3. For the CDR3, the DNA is TGTGCCACCAGCATGAGCAGAGGGTACGAGCAGTACTTC. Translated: CATSMSRGYEQYF.

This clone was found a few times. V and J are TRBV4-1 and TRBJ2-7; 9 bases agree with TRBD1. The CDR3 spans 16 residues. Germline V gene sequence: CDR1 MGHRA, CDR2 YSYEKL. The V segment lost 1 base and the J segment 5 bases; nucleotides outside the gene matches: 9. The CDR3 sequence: CASSQAATGGPHEQYF. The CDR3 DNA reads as TGCGCCAGCAGCCAAGCGGCGACAGGGGGTCCCCACGAGCAGTACTTC.

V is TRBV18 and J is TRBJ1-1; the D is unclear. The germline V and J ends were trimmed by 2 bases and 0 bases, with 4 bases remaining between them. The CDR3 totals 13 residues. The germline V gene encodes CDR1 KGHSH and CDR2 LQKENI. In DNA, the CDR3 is TGTGCCAGCTCACCAGACTTGAACACTGAAGCTTTCTTT. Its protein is CASSPDLNTEAFF. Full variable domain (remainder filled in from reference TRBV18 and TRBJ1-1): NAGVMQNPRHLVRRRGQEARLRCSPMKGHSHVYWYRQLPEEGLKFMVYLQKENIIDESGMPKERFSAEFPKEGPSILRIQQVVRGDSAAYFCASSPDLNTEAFFGQGTRLTVV.

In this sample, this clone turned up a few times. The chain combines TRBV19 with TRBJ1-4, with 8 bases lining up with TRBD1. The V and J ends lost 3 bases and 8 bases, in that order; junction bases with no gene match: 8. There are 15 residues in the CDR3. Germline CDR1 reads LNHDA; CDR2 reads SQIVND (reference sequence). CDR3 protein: CASSIGAQGAEKLFF. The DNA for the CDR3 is TGTGCCAGTAGTATTGGAGCCCAGGGGGCAGAAAAACTGTTTTTT. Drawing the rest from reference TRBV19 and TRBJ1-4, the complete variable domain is DGGITQSPKYLFRKEGQNVTLSCEQNLNHDAMYWYRQDPGQGLRLIYYSQIVNDFQKGDIAEGYSVSREKKESFPLTVTSAQKNPTAFYLCASSIGAQGAEKLFFGSGTQLSVL.

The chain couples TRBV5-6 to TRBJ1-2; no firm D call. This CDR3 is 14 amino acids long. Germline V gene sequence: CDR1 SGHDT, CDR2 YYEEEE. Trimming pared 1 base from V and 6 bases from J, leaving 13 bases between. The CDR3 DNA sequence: TGTGCCAGCAGCTTGACCGCGGTGCTTCATGGCTACACCTTC. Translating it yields CASSLTAVLHGYTF.

The CDR3 DNA sequence: TGTGCCAGCAGCTCCGCCGGGACAGGGGGACAGACCCAGTACTTC. This encodes CASSSAGTGGQTQYF. The chain combines TRBV5-5 with TRBJ2-5, with TRBD1 matching 11 bases. The length of the CDR3 is 15 residues. Germline V gives CDR1 SGHKS, CDR2 YYEKEE (reference sequence). With V trimmed by 3 bases and J by 6 bases, 7 bases remained unmatched.

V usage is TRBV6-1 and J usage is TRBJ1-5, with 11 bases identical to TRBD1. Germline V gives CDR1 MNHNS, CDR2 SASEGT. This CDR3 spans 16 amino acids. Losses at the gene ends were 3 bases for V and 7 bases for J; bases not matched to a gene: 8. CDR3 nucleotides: TGTGCCAGCAGTGACGTAGGACAGGGGGCTTGGCAGCCCCAGCATTTT. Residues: CASSDVGQGAWQPQHF.

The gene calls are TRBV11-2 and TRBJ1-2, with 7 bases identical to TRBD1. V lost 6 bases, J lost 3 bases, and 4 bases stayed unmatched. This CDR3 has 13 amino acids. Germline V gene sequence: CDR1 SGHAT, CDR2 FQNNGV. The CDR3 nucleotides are TGTGCCAGCAGTCCAGACAGGGACTATGGCTACACCTTC. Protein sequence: CASSPDRDYGYTF.

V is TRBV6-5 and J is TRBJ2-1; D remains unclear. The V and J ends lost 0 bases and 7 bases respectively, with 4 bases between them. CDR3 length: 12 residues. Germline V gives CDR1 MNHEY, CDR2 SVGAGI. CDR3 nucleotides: TGTGCCAGCAGTTACTCCCGGAATGAGCAGTTCTTC. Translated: CASSYSRNEQFF.

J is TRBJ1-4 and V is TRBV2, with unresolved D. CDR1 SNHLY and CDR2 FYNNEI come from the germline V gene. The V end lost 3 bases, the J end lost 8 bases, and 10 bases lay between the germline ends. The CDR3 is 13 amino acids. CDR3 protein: CASSERLREKLFF. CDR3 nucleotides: TGTGCCAGCAGTGAGCGGCTCCGGGAAAAACTGTTTTTT.

The CDR3 here is CASSPRTSSTGELFF. DNA of the CDR3: TGTGCCAGCAGTCCGAGGACTAGCTCGACCGGGGAGCTGTTTTTT. This rearrangement joins TRBV6-5 to TRBJ2-2, with 8 bases aligning to TRBD2. This CDR3 spans 15 amino acids. Per the germline V gene, CDR1 is MNHEY and CDR2 is SVGAGI. The V and J ends lost 5 bases and 5 bases, in that order; junction bases with no gene match: 7.